This is a list of T cell receptor beta chains from one sample in a study of post-analysis software for immune sequencing data. Using its own MiXCR run on the PCR reads, TCRdb lists one record per CDR3 protein. The sample lists some 890,000 distinct CDR3 sequences, about 50% occurring once. The source material was blood. These receptors were taken from a girl aged 10 to 17 with multiple sclerosis. Both conserved end residues are part of each CDR3.

cdr3_length v_call cdr3_aa
16 TRBV5-1 CASSLARTPNGNIQYF
17 TRBV5-6 CASSALTRATAQETQYF
12 TRBV20-1 CSAHQGSETQYF
16 TRBV5-1 CASSSMTGGPVDEQYF
15 TRBV7-6 CASSLGSQGNQPQHF
14 TRBV6-1 CASSVDTSSYEQYF
16 TRBV6-1 CASSDLGARGNQPQHF
13 TRBV10-3 CAISETGWDGYTF
15 TRBV15 CATSRVGGTSYGYTF
13 TRBV7-6 CASSLDRADEQYF
15 TRBV5-5 CASSLAVGGEQPQHF
16 TRBV20-1 CSVQGAGNQAVYEQYF
16 TRBV4-2 CASSLGQGVSNYGYTF
12 TRBV6-6 CASSNGRETQYF
17 TRBV28 CASSLSGLRQGTTEAFF
15 TRBV12-3/TRBV12-4 CASAIRTGGNQPQHF
15 TRBV5-1 CASSLGHIPSYEQYF
13 TRBV2 CASSSAGVYAYTF
13 TRBV9 CASSGLARDTQYF